The 31 T cell receptor beta chains listed next were all sequenced from one sample in a study of PD-L1 blockade in urothelial cancer. Libraries were prepared by immunoSEQ multiplex PCR; TCRdb keeps only in-frame clonotypes and omits some of them. The data show approximately 90,000 clones, under 90% seen once. The time point is: pretreatment peripheral blood. This sample comprised PBMCs, obtained around atezolizumab (anti-PD-L1) treatment. The receptor source for this set is a man between 60 and 75 years old with urothelial cancer.

The CDR3 here is CASSELAGVTGSEQYF. The CDR3 bases are TGCGCCAGCAGTGAGCTGGCGGGAGTGACTGGTAGCGAGCAGTACTTC. V is TRBV10-2 and J is TRBJ2-7, with 7 bases identical to TRBD2. Trimming removed 2 bases from V and 6 bases from J; junction bases left unmatched: 13. The CDR3 is 16 residues long. The V gene's germline CDR1 is WSHSY and CDR2 SAAADI.

The chain carries TRBV10-3 and TRBJ2-7, with TRBD1 matching 8 bases. The length of the CDR3 is 15 residues. The ends lost 6 bases at V and 3 bases at J; junction bases unmatched: 10. Germline CDR1 reads ENHRY; CDR2 reads SYGVKD. Here the CDR3 DNA reads TGTGCCATCAGCGCCGGGACAGGAATGCACTACGAGCAGTACTTC. This sequence encodes CAISAGTGMHYEQYF.

This sequence joins TRBV11-3 and TRBJ1-6; D unresolved. Germline values: CDR1 SGHNT, CDR2 YENEEA. V was cut by 5 bases and J by 5 bases, with 16 bases left in between. The CDR3 extends over 16 amino acids. The CDR3 DNA reads TGTGCCAGCAGCCCTACAGAGATTCGGAATAATTCACCCCTCCACTTT. This codes for CASSPTEIRNNSPLHF.

The chain joins TRBV6-5 to TRBJ1-4; 8 bases map to TRBD1. Germline V gene data show CDR1 as MNHEY and CDR2 as SVGAGI. The CDR3 contains 16 residues. Losses at the gene ends were 2 bases for V and 8 bases for J; bases not matched to a gene: 10. The CDR3 DNA is TGTGCCAGCAGTTACGATCCACAGGGGGTCCGAGAAAAACTGTTTTTT. Amino acid sequence: CASSYDPQGVREKLFF.

The CDR3 sequence: CASSSFPLETSRNEQYF. The CDR3, as DNA: TGTGCCAGCAGCAGCTTTCCTCTGGAGACTAGCCGGAACGAGCAGTACTTC. The rearrangement joins TRBV5-4 to TRBJ2-7; 7 bases match TRBD2. There are 17 residues in the CDR3. With V trimmed by 4 bases and J by 5 bases, 18 bases remained unmatched. The germline CDR1 and CDR2 sequences are SGHNT and YYREEE (reference sequence). The full variable domain, its missing parts supplied by reference TRBV5-4 and TRBJ2-7, is ETGVTQSPTHLIKTRGQQVTLRCSSQSGHNTVSWYQQALGQGPQFIFQYYREEENGRGNFPPRFSGLQFPNYSSELNVNALELDDSALYLCASSSFPLETSRNEQYFGPGTRLTVT.

The CDR3 loop reads CASSLDRETQYF. CDR3 DNA sequence: TGTGCCAGCAGCTTAGATAGAGAGACCCAGTACTTC. The chain couples TRBV11-2 to TRBJ2-5; D call uncertain. The CDR3 has 12 amino acids. Germline values: CDR1 SGHAT, CDR2 FQNNGV. Trimming took 0 bases from V and 4 from J, leaving 3 bases between them.

There are a few counts of this clone. The chain recombines TRBV11-2 with TRBJ2-2, with TRBD1 matching 8 bases. The V and J ends lost 5 bases and 4 bases, in that order; junction bases with no gene match: 3. Germline CDR1 and CDR2: SGHAT and FQNNGV. The CDR3 covers 14 residues. CDR3 coding DNA: TGTGCCAGCAGCCAGACAGGGGTCACCGGGGAGCTGTTTTTT. It is translated as CASSQTGVTGELFF. Drawing the rest from reference TRBV11-2 and TRBJ2-2, the complete variable domain is EAGVAQSPRYKIIEKRQSVAFWCNPISGHATLYWYQQILGQGPKLLIQFQNNGVVDDSQLPKDRFSAERLKGVDSTLKIQPAKLEDSAVYLCASSQTGVTGELFFGEGSRLTVL.

J is TRBJ2-7 and V is TRBV7-3; D is perhaps TRBD1 (5 bases). The CDR3 spans 16 residues. From germline, CDR1 is SGHTA and CDR2 FQGTGA. V was pared by 1 base and J by 0 bases, with 13 bases between. CDR3 in amino acids: CASSLIGRVSSYEQYF. CDR3 DNA sequence: TGTGCCAGCAGCTTAATCGGCAGGGTAAGCTCCTACGAGCAGTACTTC.

The V call is TRBV2, the J call TRBJ2-6, with TRBD2 as a possible D gene (5 bases). Germline-derived CDR1 and CDR2 are SNHLY and FYNNEI. CDR3 length equals 14 residues. The V end was cut by 10 bases, the J end by 0 bases, with 10 bases between. This CDR3 is CAIAGGSGANVLTF. In DNA form, the CDR3 reads TGTGCCATCGCCGGAGGCTCTGGGGCCAACGTCCTGACTTTC.

A single count supports this clone. The V and J genes are TRBV5-6 and TRBJ1-2; 8 bases match TRBD1. V trimming: 4 bases; J trimming: 7 bases; junction bases outside the gene matches: 12. CDR3 size: 15 residues. The germline gives CDR1 SGHDT, CDR2 YYEEEE. The CDR3 DNA is TGTGCCAGCAGCAACCTCGGCAGGGGGCTCGGTGGCTACACCTTC. Its protein product is CASSNLGRGLGGYTF.

This sequence joins TRBV18 and TRBJ2-2; D gene uncertain. V was cut by 2 bases and J by 6 bases, with 10 bases left in between. The CDR3 totals 14 residues. Germline CDR1 is KGHSH and CDR2 is LQKENI. The DNA for the CDR3 is TGTGCCAGCTCACCATCCGCGGTCGCCGGGGAGCTGTTTTTT. Amino acid sequence: CASSPSAVAGELFF.

This sequence joins TRBV18 and TRBJ2-3; D perhaps matches TRBD1 (5 bases). The CDR3 has 12 residues. V lost 3 bases, J lost 6 bases, and 7 bases lay in between. Germline assignment: CDR1 KGHSH and CDR2 LQKENI. This CDR3 is CASSPNRDTQYF. In DNA, the CDR3 is TGTGCCAGCTCACCCAACAGGGATACGCAGTATTTT.

The chain is built from TRBV6-1 and TRBJ1-4; TRBD1 is a possible D gene (6 bases). The CDR3 runs to 15 residues. Germline V gene sequence: CDR1 MNHNS, CDR2 SASEGT. Trimming pared 0 bases from V and 5 bases from J, leaving 10 bases between. CDR3 protein: CASSEAWGLNEKLFF. The CDR3, as DNA: TGTGCCAGCAGTGAAGCCTGGGGGCTAAATGAAAAACTGTTTTTT.

The chain recombines TRBV10-1 with TRBJ2-1, with 10 bases lining up with TRBD2. Germline trimming cut 10 bases from V and 0 bases from J; bases unmatched to any gene: 15. CDR1 is WNHNN, CDR2 SYGVQD, per germline (reference sequence). The CDR3 contains 18 residues. The CDR3 bases are TGCGCCAAACCAAGAGCGGGGGGGCCCCATAGCTCCTACAATGAGCAGTTCTTC. As protein: CAKPRAGGPHSSYNEQFF.

The CDR3 loop is CASSEYARGNTEAFF. In DNA, the CDR3 is TGTGCCAGCAGTGAATACGCCAGGGGGAACACTGAAGCTTTCTTT. The V gene is TRBV25-1, the J gene TRBJ1-1; TRBD1 is a possible D gene (6 bases). The CDR3 is 15 residues long. V was cut by 0 bases and J by 1 base, with 9 bases left in between. The V gene's germline CDR1 is MGHDK and CDR2 SYGVNS.

The chain carries TRBV7-6 and TRBJ1-1; TRBD1 matches 7 bases. V lost 5 bases and J lost 1; bases outside the gene matches: 19. The V gene's germline CDR1 is SGHVS and CDR2 FNYEAQ. This CDR3 comprises 19 residues. The CDR3 is CASSEEGAGAIHTNTEAFF. DNA of the CDR3: TGTGCCAGCAGCGAGGAGGGGGCAGGGGCTATACATACGAACACTGAAGCTTTCTTT.

The chain couples TRBV28 to TRBJ1-2, with D maybe TRBD1 (6 bases). V was shortened by 6 bases and J by 4 bases, with 12 bases between the two germline ends. From germline, CDR1 is MDHEN and CDR2 SYDVKM. The CDR3 is 13 amino acids. CDR3 amino acids: CASRGGRGYGYTF. The CDR3 DNA reads TGTGCCAGCAGAGGGGGAAGGGGCTATGGCTACACCTTC.

The chain combines TRBV7-8 with TRBJ2-1, with 9 bases fitting TRBD1. V lost 2 bases, J lost 5 bases, and 7 bases stayed unmatched. The CDR3 consists of 16 residues. Germline V gene sequence: CDR1 SGHVS, CDR2 FQNEAQ. CDR3 nucleotides: TGTGCCAGCAGCTTAATGGGACAGGGTGTCCACAATGAGCAGTTCTTC. Residues: CASSLMGQGVHNEQFF.

The chain couples TRBV5-1 to TRBJ2-1; a weak D match, TRBD2 (6 bases). Germline V gives CDR1 SGHRS, CDR2 YFSETQ. This CDR3 region has 16 residues. With 3 bases removed from V and 9 bases from J, the gap between germline ends came to 22 bases. The CDR3: CASSWGGARGFSEQFF. CDR3 nucleotide sequence: TGCGCCAGCAGCTGGGGCGGGGCTAGAGGGTTCAGTGAGCAGTTCTTC. The complete variable domain, with remaining parts taken from reference TRBV5-1 and TRBJ2-1, reads KAGVTQTPRYLIKTRGQQVTLSCSPISGHRSVSWYQQTPGQGLQFLFEYFSETQRNKGNFPGRFSGRQFSNSRSEMNVSTLELGDSALYLCASSWGGARGFSEQFFGPGTRLTVL.

The V call is TRBV5-8, the J call TRBJ2-7; D unclear. The V and J ends lost 5 bases and 4 bases respectively, with 16 bases between them. CDR3 length: 14 amino acids. Looked up from germline, CDR1 is SGHTS and CDR2 is YDEGEE. The CDR3 nucleotides read TGTGCCAGCAGACGTGGGCCGAAACCTTACGAGCAGTACTTC. Protein product: CASRRGPKPYEQYF.

CDR3 in amino acids: CASIRDTKFPNTF. DNA for the CDR3: TGTGCCAGCATCCGGGACACTAAGTTTCCTAACACCTTC. The chain is built from TRBV2 and TRBJ1-2, with D possibly matching TRBD1 (6 bases). Germline CDR1 reads SNHLY; CDR2 reads FYNNEI. The CDR3 runs 13 residues. Deletions cut 7 bases from V and 12 bases from J, with 21 bases between.

The chain is built from TRBV2 and TRBJ1-6; 10 bases align to TRBD1. Germline CDR1 SNHLY, CDR2 FYNNEI. There are 15 residues in the CDR3. Trimming removed 8 bases from V and 6 bases from J; junction bases left unmatched: 7. CDR3 residues: CASGGGQGTNSPLHF. DNA of the CDR3: TGTGCCAGCGGAGGGGGACAGGGGACTAATTCACCCCTCCACTTT.

This clone was seen once. V gene TRBV7-3 combines with J gene TRBJ2-1; the match to TRBD2 covers 11 bases. J gave up 7 bases and V 5 bases, and 10 bases lay outside the gene matches. The germline V gene encodes CDR1 SGHTA and CDR2 FQGTGA. This CDR3 is 16 amino acids long. CDR3: CASSPGLAGTGNEQFF. DNA for the CDR3: TGTGCCAGCAGCCCTGGACTAGCGGGTACCGGAAATGAGCAGTTCTTC.

The chain combines TRBV6-4 with TRBJ1-2; 7 bases agree with TRBD1. Germline values: CDR1 MRHNA, CDR2 SNTAGT. The J segment lost 9 bases and the V segment lost 7 bases, leaving 11 bases of the junction unmatched. This CDR3 contains 13 residues. In DNA form, the CDR3 reads TGTGCCAGCATGGAAGGGACAGTATCCTGCTACACCTTC. Its translation is CASMEGTVSCYTF.

The J gene is TRBJ1-1, the V gene TRBV2; D may be TRBD1 (5 bases). The CDR3 length is 14 residues. CDR1 is SNHLY and CDR2 is FYNNEI in the germline V gene. Trimming shortened V by 5 bases and J by 1 base, and 11 bases separated the two germline ends. CDR3 DNA: TGTGCCAGCAGTTCAAGGACAACGAACACTGAAGCTTTCTTT. Translating gives CASSSRTTNTEAFF.

CDR3 residues: CASVGFKLSYNEQFF. Here the CDR3 DNA reads TGTGCCAGCGTGGGCTTTAAACTCTCCTACAATGAGCAGTTCTTC. The V and J genes are TRBV2 and TRBJ2-1; D is undetermined. Germline V CDR1 and CDR2: SNHLY, FYNNEI. This CDR3 is 15 amino acids long. Trimming shortened V by 8 bases and J by 0 bases, and 14 bases separated the two germline ends. Full variable domain (rest looked up from reference TRBV2 and TRBJ2-1): EPEVTQTPSHQVTQMGQEVILRCVPISNHLYFYWYRQILGQKVEFLVSFYNNEISEKSEIFDDQFSVERPDGSNFTLKIRSTKLEDSAMYFCASVGFKLSYNEQFFGPGTRLTVL.

This clone has just a few counts. The chain carries TRBV4-1 and TRBJ2-1; D is undetermined. V lost 1 base, J lost 8 bases, and 12 bases lay in between. Germline loops: CDR1 MGHRA, CDR2 YSYEKL. The CDR3 spans 14 residues. CDR3 bases: TGCGCCAGCAGCCAAGGTGGCAGGAATTATGAGCAGTTCTTC. Its protein product is CASSQGGRNYEQFF.

The rearrangement links TRBV10-3 to TRBJ2-2, with 10 bases fitting TRBD2. This CDR3 has 17 amino acids. The V gene's germline CDR1 is ENHRY and CDR2 SYGVKD. The trim removed 2 bases at V and 7 bases at J, leaving 10 bases unmatched. CDR3 bases: TGTGCCATCAGTGAGAGGCTAGCGGGAGAATGGAGCGGGGAGCTGTTTTTT. Translating gives CAISERLAGEWSGELFF.

The rearrangement uses TRBV23-1 and TRBJ2-7, with D unresolved. TRBV23-1 is flagged as an ORF with uncertain function. The CDR3 is made up of 11 amino acids. V was trimmed by 11 bases and J by 2 bases, leaving 10 bases between them. The CDR3 nucleotides read TGCGCCCGTCCCCCTACCTACGAGCAGTACTTC. Protein: CARPPTYEQYF.

CDR3 sequence: CASSVDGGPQPQHF. CDR3 DNA: TGTGCCAGCAGCGTAGATGGAGGGCCCCAGCCCCAGCATTTT. This chain connects TRBV9 to TRBJ1-5; D call uncertain. The CDR3 is 14 residues long. Germline CDR1 reads SGDLS; CDR2 reads YYNGEE. V dropped 0 bases and J dropped 7 bases, with 11 bases sitting between them.

The J gene is TRBJ2-1, the V gene TRBV9; 9 nucleotides align to TRBD1. Germline V lookup: CDR1 SGDLS, CDR2 YYNGEE. CDR3 length: 15 residues. With 3 bases clipped from V and 2 bases from J, the junction kept 3 bases outside the gene matches. The CDR3 nucleotides read TGTGCCAGCAGCGCGACAGGGGGGGCCTACAATGAGCAGTTCTTC. This gives the protein CASSATGGAYNEQFF.